These T cell receptor beta chains were read from a single sample in a study of PD-L1 blockade in urothelial cancer. The assay was immunoSEQ multiplex PCR, and TCRdb's table has in-frame clones only and misses some. The top ten clones hold about 1.8% of a sample with about 120,000 clones, around 89% of them seen once. The material was PBMCs, obtained around atezolizumab (anti-PD-L1) treatment. The source of these receptors is a man in his sixties with urothelial cancer. Both conserved end residues are part of each CDR3. A D gene is named only where the DNA matches it firmly. A row's size may be missing; if present it is once, few, many or a size class.

V	J	length	D	size	DNA	CDR3
TRBV7-8	TRBJ2-1	13	-	once	TGTGCCAGCAGTCGGCGCGGGAAGGATGAGCAGTTCTTC	CASSRRGKDEQFF
TRBV19	TRBJ1-5	13	TRBD1	-	TGTGCCAGTGGCGGACAGGGAGAGCAGCCCCAGCATTTT	CASGGQGEQPQHF
TRBV28	TRBJ1-4	14	-	-	TGTGCCAGCAGCTCCTCCTCGGTTAATGAAAAACTGTTTTTT	CASSSSSVNEKLFF
TRBV18	TRBJ1-3	17	-	-	TGTGCCAGCTCACTCCTGGGCCAGAAGAGCTCTGGAAACACCATATATTTT	CASSLLGQKSSGNTIYF
TRBV9	TRBJ2-1	16	-	-	TGTGCCAGCAGCGTAAATACAGGGGACTCGTACAATGAGCAGTTCTTC	CASSVNTGDSYNEQFF
TRBV28	TRBJ2-1	12	-	-	TGTGCCACCAGGGACATCTACAATGAGCAGTTCTTC	CATRDIYNEQFF
TRBV11-3	TRBJ2-7	12	-	-	TGTGCCAGCAGCTTAGATACTACGGGGCAGTACTTC	CASSLDTTGQYF
TRBV11-2	TRBJ2-7	15	TRBD2	-	TGTGCCAGCAGCTTAGTAGCGGGGTGGGCCTACGAGCAGTACTTC	CASSLVAGWAYEQYF
TRBV6-4	TRBJ2-3	14	TRBD2	-	TGTGCCAGCAGTTCCCGGGAGGCCACAGATACGCAGTATTTT	CASSSREATDTQYF
TRBV27	TRBJ2-7	14	TRBD1	few	TGTGCCAGCAGTCCGGGGACAGGGGGGTACGAGCAGTACTTC	CASSPGTGGYEQYF
TRBV5-6	TRBJ1-2	15	-	once	TGTGCCAGCAGCTTGCCGGGGGGCGCGGACTATGGCTACACCTTC	CASSLPGGADYGYTF
TRBV5-5	TRBJ1-1	16	-	-	TGTGCCAGCAGCTCTCTCTTCGGGGGGGAGGGCACTGAAGCTTTCTTT	CASSSLFGGEGTEAFF
TRBV7-2	TRBJ2-5	14	-	-	TGTGCCAGCAGCTTAAGCAGGGTGAAAGAGACCCAGTACTTC	CASSLSRVKETQYF
TRBV19	TRBJ2-7	18	TRBD1	-	TGTGCCAGTAGTCACCCCCCGGGGCCGGGACAGGGGGATTTCGAGCAGTACTTC	CASSHPPGPGQGDFEQYF
TRBV6-6	TRBJ1-4	15	-	-	TGTGCCAGCAGTTACTCAGGGGCCTCTAATGAAAAACTGTTTTTT	CASSYSGASNEKLFF
TRBV9	TRBJ2-1	12	-	-	TGTGCCAGCAGCGGAGATGGTCCTGAGCAGTTCTTC	CASSGDGPEQFF
TRBV6-1	TRBJ1-5	13	-	few	TGTGCCAGCAGTGAATCAGGGAACCAGCCCCAGCATTTT	CASSESGNQPQHF
TRBV28	TRBJ1-2	14	-	once	TGTGCCAGCAGTCAACCCGACAGGTCCTATGGCTACACCTTC	CASSQPDRSYGYTF
TRBV5-4	TRBJ2-3	16	TRBD2	-	TGTGCCAGCAGCGGTGGACTAGCGGGAGTTGCAGATACGCAGTATTTT	CASSGGLAGVADTQYF
TRBV5-1	TRBJ1-2	11	-	-	TGCGCCAGCAGCTGGGCAGGCGGCTACACCTTC	CASSWAGGYTF
TRBV28	TRBJ2-3	15	TRBD1	-	TGTGCCAGCAGTTCCTGGGGACAGGCCACAGATACGCAGTATTTT	CASSSWGQATDTQYF
TRBV28	TRBJ1-5	13	-	once	TGTGCCACCAGAGGGGGGGTTAGTCAGCCCCAGCATTTT	CATRGGVSQPQHF
TRBV7-8	TRBJ1-2	16	TRBD1	-	TGTGCCAGCAGCTTAGGGGCAGGGGGTTACAACTATGGCTACACCTTC	CASSLGAGGYNYGYTF
TRBV6-1	TRBJ2-3	15	TRBD2	-	TGTGCCAGCAAGAGAACGGGACTAGATTCTGATACGCAGTATTTT	CASKRTGLDSDTQYF
TRBV28	TRBJ1-1	13	TRBD1	-	TGTGCCAGCAGACTCACAGGGGGAACTGAAGCTTTCTTT	CASRLTGGTEAFF
TRBV2	TRBJ2-1	14	TRBD2	once	TGTGCCAGCAGGAAAAGCGGGGGGCCGGCTGAGCAGTTCTTC	CASRKSGGPAEQFF
TRBV10-3	TRBJ1-2	13	TRBD1	once	TGTGCCATTTCCGGGACAGGGGAGGACGGCTACACCTTC	CAISGTGEDGYTF
TRBV2	TRBJ1-2	14	TRBD1	-	TGTGCCAGCAGTACGGGACAGTCAAACTATGGCTACACCTTC	CASSTGQSNYGYTF
TRBV30	TRBJ1-1	14	TRBD1	-	TGTGCCTGGAGTCTAGGGACAGTCAACACTGAAGCTTTCTTT	CAWSLGTVNTEAFF
TRBV7-2	TRBJ1-4	15	TRBD1	-	TGTGCCAGCAGCTTTACGGGACAGAGTAATGAAAAACTGTTTTTT	CASSFTGQSNEKLFF
TRBV7-2	TRBJ1-2	14	TRBD1	-	TGTGCCAGCAGCTTATCCCCCGGGACAGATGGCTACACCTTC	CASSLSPGTDGYTF
TRBV14	TRBJ2-1	20	TRBD2	-	TGTGCCAGCAGCCGAGACCTAGGGCTAGCGGGAGGGCCCTCCTACAATGAGCAGTTCTTC	CASSRDLGLAGGPSYNEQFF
TRBV28	TRBJ2-5	16	TRBD1	-	TGTGCCAGCAGTTTGGGGGGACAGGGGGCGAAAGAGACCCAGTACTTC	CASSLGGQGAKETQYF
TRBV9	TRBJ2-7	15	TRBD2	-	TGTGCCAGCAGCCTTCTGGCGGGGGGCCCGTACGAGCAGTACTTC	CASSLLAGGPYEQYF
TRBV28	TRBJ2-7	18	-	few	TGTGCCAGCAGTCCGGTGGCTAGCGATCTCGGGGACCGGAGCGAGCAGTACTTC	CASSPVASDLGDRSEQYF
TRBV5-1	TRBJ2-1	16	TRBD2	-	TGCGCCAGCAGCTTGGCCGGGAGGGTAGTATTGAATGAGCAGTTCTTC	CASSLAGRVVLNEQFF
TRBV18	TRBJ1-5	14	-	-	TGTGCCAGCTCACCCTGGGGGGACAATCAGCCCCAGCATTTT	CASSPWGDNQPQHF
TRBV4-3	TRBJ1-2	13	-	-	TGCGCCAGCAGCCTGCAGGGGCACTATGGCTACACCTTC	CASSLQGHYGYTF
TRBV27	TRBJ1-5	14	-	-	TGTGCCAGCAGTTTTAGGAGGGAGGGACAGCCCCAGCATTTT	CASSFRREGQPQHF
TRBV9	TRBJ1-6	16	-	-	TGTGCCAGCAGCGGTAGAGGGAGCTCCTATAATTCACCCCTCCACTTT	CASSGRGSSYNSPLHF
TRBV10-1	TRBJ2-7	15	TRBD1	-	TGCGCCAGCAGTCCCGGGACAGGGCCCTCCTACGAGCAGTACTTC	CASSPGTGPSYEQYF
TRBV6-1	TRBJ1-1	13	-	-	TGTGCCAGCAGTGAAGGGCAGTACACTGAAGCTTTCTTT	CASSEGQYTEAFF
TRBV18	TRBJ1-2	16	TRBD1	-	TGTGCCAGCTCACCGGGACAGGAAACATATTTGGGGGGCTACACCTTC	CASSPGQETYLGGYTF
TRBV6-5	TRBJ1-5	14	TRBD1	-	TGTGCCAGCAGCCGCAGGGGGCCGGATCAGCCCCAGCATTTT	CASSRRGPDQPQHF
TRBV7-3	TRBJ2-2	16	TRBD2	once	TGTGCCAGCAGCCTCCAAGCGGGGTCGAACACCGGGGAGCTGTTTTTT	CASSLQAGSNTGELFF
TRBV29-1	TRBJ1-1	15	TRBD1	-	TGCAGCGTTGAGGGACAGCTGTTTCCCTCGGCTGAAGCTTTCTTT	CSVEGQLFPSAEAFF
TRBV29-1	TRBJ2-5	14	-	once	TGCAGCGTTGATAGAGGGCTAGTCGAAGAGACCCAGTACTTC	CSVDRGLVEETQYF